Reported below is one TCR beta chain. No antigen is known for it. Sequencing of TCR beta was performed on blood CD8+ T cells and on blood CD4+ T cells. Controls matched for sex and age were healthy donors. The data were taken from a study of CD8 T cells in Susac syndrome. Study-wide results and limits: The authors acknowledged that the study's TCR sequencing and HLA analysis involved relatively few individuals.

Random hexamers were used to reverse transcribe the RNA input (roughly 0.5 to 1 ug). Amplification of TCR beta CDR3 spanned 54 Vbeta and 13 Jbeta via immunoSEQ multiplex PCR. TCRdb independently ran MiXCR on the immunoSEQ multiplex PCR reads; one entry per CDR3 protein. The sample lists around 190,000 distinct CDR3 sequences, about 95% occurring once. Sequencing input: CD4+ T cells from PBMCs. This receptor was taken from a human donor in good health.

The DNA for the CDR3 is TGTGCCAGCAGTTTTCGGCAGGGGCGGTACGAGCAGTACTTC. This sequence encodes CASSFRQGRYEQYF. The chain combines TRBV28 with TRBJ2-7, with D possibly being TRBD1 (6 bases). The CDR3 runs 14 residues. Trimming took 3 bases from V and 4 from J, leaving 13 bases between them. CDR1 is MDHEN, CDR2 SYDVKM, per germline.